The 20 T cell receptor beta chains below all came from one sample that was sequenced in a study of blood T cell repertoires in COVID-19. Sequenced by immunoSEQ multiplex PCR; TCRdb stores in-frame clones only, minus some. The data show 100,000 to 150,000 clones, with around 80% seen just once and 15% to 20% held by the top ten. The sample taken for sequencing was peripheral blood. The receptors derive from a man under 40 with COVID-19, enrolled during active disease.

The CDR3 nucleotides read TGTGCCATCAGTGAGGGGGCCGACAGAAGCTACACCTTC. It translates to CAISEGADRSYTF. This chain uses TRBV10-3 with TRBJ1-2; D might be TRBD1 (5 bases). Germline V gives CDR1 ENHRY, CDR2 SYGVKD. The V gene lost 2 bases and the J gene lost 9 bases, with 13 bases spanning the gap. There are 13 residues in the CDR3.

The CDR3 coding sequence is TGTGCCAGCAGCTCAAGAGGGACTAGCACAGATACGCAGTATTTT. It specifies CASSSRGTSTDTQYF. This chain uses TRBV11-2 with TRBJ2-3; D perhaps matches TRBD2 (6 bases). The CDR3 contains 15 residues. Germline V CDR1 and CDR2: SGHAT, FQNNGV. Trimming pared 4 bases from V and 0 bases from J, leaving 11 bases between.

The V call is TRBV11-2, the J call TRBJ2-2, with 7 positions matching TRBD2. The CDR3 is 15 amino acids. V gave up 3 bases and J gave up 6 bases; unmatched junction bases: 7. Germline CDR1 and CDR2: SGHAT and FQNNGV. The CDR3 DNA reads TGTGCCAGCAGCTTCCGGGACTATCAGGCCGGGGAGCTGTTTTTT. Its protein product is CASSFRDYQAGELFF.

This chain connects TRBV7-9 to TRBJ2-4; the match to TRBD1 covers 9 bases. Germline lookup yields CDR1 SEHNR and CDR2 FQNEAQ (reference sequence). The CDR3 is made up of 17 amino acids. V lost 5 bases to trimming and J lost 4 bases; unmatched junction nucleotides: 12. CDR3 nucleotides: TGTGCCAGCAGCGTCATACCGGGACAGGGTGTAAAAAACATTCAGTACTTC. Translated, it gives CASSVIPGQGVKNIQYF.

The CDR3, as DNA: TGTGCCACCGAATCCTCCGGGACATATTCCACTGAAGCTTTCTTT. Its protein product is CATESSGTYSTEAFF. This chain uses TRBV28 with TRBJ1-1; D may be TRBD1 (6 bases). This CDR3 comprises 15 residues. V lost 10 bases, J lost 4 bases, and 22 bases lay in between. Per germline, CDR1 MDHEN and CDR2 SYDVKM.

The chain recombines TRBV27 with TRBJ2-3; no reliable D call. This CDR3 contains 13 residues. The V end was cut by 8 bases, the J end by 1 base, with 10 bases between. Germline CDR1 and CDR2: MNHEY and SMNVEV (reference sequence). The CDR3, as DNA: TGTGCCAGCGCACGACAAGGCACAGATACGCAGTATTTT. It is translated as CASARQGTDTQYF.

This chain uses TRBV5-5 with TRBJ1-6, with no clear D. V was clipped by 5 bases and J by 9 bases, with 18 bases between them. CDR3 length: 15 amino acids. In germline, CDR1 is SGHKS, CDR2 YYEKEE (reference sequence). CDR3 sequence (DNA): TGTGCCAGCAGGCAGGCTCGCCAAAATGCTTCACCCCTCCACTTT. It translates to CASRQARQNASPLHF.

The chain uses TRBV30 and TRBJ1-1, with D hard to call. The CDR3 contains 14 residues. Germline CDR1 GTSNPN, CDR2 SVGIG (reference sequence). V lost 3 bases, J lost 4 bases, and 15 bases lay in between. CDR3 nucleotides: TGTGCCTGGAGCTTCCTCGGGGTTCTCACTGAAGCTTTCTTT. It codes for CAWSFLGVLTEAFF.

The rearrangement joins TRBV5-4 to TRBJ2-7; 11 bases map to TRBD2. Germline trimming cut 4 bases from V and 6 bases from J; bases unmatched to any gene: 3. Per the germline V gene, CDR1 is SGHNT and CDR2 is YYREEE (reference sequence). The CDR3 is 13 residues long. As DNA, the CDR3 is TGTGCCAGCAGCCGACTAGCGGGAAGCGAGCAGTACTTC. Its translation is CASSRLAGSEQYF. The full variable domain, its missing parts supplied by reference TRBV5-4 and TRBJ2-7, is ETGVTQSPTHLIKTRGQQVTLRCSSQSGHNTVSWYQQALGQGPQFIFQYYREEENGRGNFPPRFSGLQFPNYSSELNVNALELDDSALYLCASSRLAGSEQYFGPGTRLTVT.

The chain joins TRBV21-1 to TRBJ2-7; the listed D gene, TRBD2, was not tested against the DNA. TRBV21-1 is termed a pseudogene. This CDR3 is built from 13 residues. In DNA form, the CDR3 reads TGTGCCAGCAGCAAAGATGGGGGGTACGAGCAGTACTTC. It codes for CASSKDGGYEQYF.

The V call is TRBV27, the J call TRBJ2-3; 10 nucleotides agree with TRBD2. The CDR3 is 17 residues long. Germline-derived CDR1 and CDR2 are MNHEY and SMNVEV (reference sequence). The junction had 8 bases not matched to a gene; V was cut back by 3 bases and J by 2 bases. The CDR3 DNA reads as TGTGCCAGCAGTTTCACCCGGACTAGCGGTCCCACAGATACGCAGTATTTT. Translating gives CASSFTRTSGPTDTQYF.

The table lists this clone with a few counts. The V and J genes are TRBV5-1 and TRBJ1-6; D is unclear. CDR1 and CDR2 from the germline V gene are SGHRS and YFSETQ. The CDR3 length is 17 residues. V was cut by 4 bases and J by 0 bases, with 14 bases left in between. CDR3 in DNA: TGCGCCAGCAGCCCCCAAGAGGCGAGCTCCTATAATTCACCCCTCCACTTT. Protein: CASSPQEASSYNSPLHF.

This chain connects TRBV9 to TRBJ2-1; 7 bases fit TRBD1. Germline V CDR1 and CDR2: SGDLS, YYNGEE. The CDR3 spans 12 residues. The junction had 2 bases not matched to a gene; V was cut back by 2 bases and J by 9 bases. The CDR3 here is CASSVTGVEQFF. In nucleotides, the CDR3 is TGTGCCAGCAGCGTCACAGGGGTTGAGCAGTTCTTC.

This clone was counted between two and nine times. The chain carries TRBV30 and TRBJ2-3, with D perhaps TRBD2 (5 bases). Germline V CDR1 and CDR2: GTSNPN, SVGIG (reference sequence). This CDR3 has 16 amino acids. V was trimmed by 3 bases and J by 2 bases, leaving 18 bases between them. Here the CDR3 reads CAWRETGGFLTDTQYF. The CDR3 nucleotides read TGTGCCTGGAGAGAGACTGGAGGATTCCTCACAGATACGCAGTATTTT.

The chain's CDR3 is CASSFGAGGFSEQYF. Here the CDR3 DNA reads TGTGCCAGCAGTTTCGGCGCAGGGGGATTCTCCGAGCAGTACTTC. The chain has TRBV27 and TRBJ2-7, with 7 positions matching TRBD1. Germline V lookup: CDR1 MNHEY, CDR2 SMNVEV (reference sequence). Trimming cost V 3 bases and J 6 bases; bases outside gene matches: 11. This CDR3 has 15 amino acids.

CDR3 in amino acids: CASSRLAGGEQGRDEKLFF. The CDR3 DNA sequence: TGTGCCAGCAGCCGCCTGGCGGGTGGGGAACAGGGACGAGATGAAAAACTGTTTTTT. The rearrangement joins TRBV7-9 to TRBJ1-4; TRBD1 might be the D (6 bases). CDR3 length: 19 residues. Looked up from germline, CDR1 is SEHNR and CDR2 is FQNEAQ (reference sequence). V was pared by 5 bases and J by 6 bases, with 28 bases between.

CDR3 nucleotides: TGTGCCAGCAGTTTATACAGGGATGCTGAAGCTTTCTTT. It is translated as CASSLYRDAEAFF. V usage is TRBV28 and J usage is TRBJ1-1; the D gene is possibly TRBD1 (6 bases). CDR1 is MDHEN, CDR2 SYDVKM, per germline. The CDR3 contains 13 residues. Deletions cut 1 base from V and 6 bases from J, with 9 bases between.

The chain is built from TRBV5-5 and TRBJ2-7, with D possibly TRBD2 on 5 matching bases. The CDR3 sequence is 15 residues long. Germline values: CDR1 SGHKS, CDR2 YYEKEE (reference sequence). Trimming removed 4 bases at V and 5 bases at J, with 19 bases between. In nucleotides, the CDR3 is TGTGCCAGCAGCCCCCCGGGGTCAGGTCAGGACGAGCAGTACTTC. It yields the protein CASSPPGSGQDEQYF.

This clone was picked up a small number of times. The chain combines TRBV5-1 with TRBJ2-7, with TRBD1 matching over 9 bases. Germline V gene sequence: CDR1 SGHRS, CDR2 YFSETQ. This CDR3 has 15 residues. Unmatched junction bases numbered 7, after V lost 4 bases and J lost 2 bases. Here the CDR3 reads CASSARQGGTYEQYF. The CDR3 nucleotides read TGCGCCAGCAGCGCACGACAGGGGGGAACCTACGAGCAGTACTTC.

V usage is TRBV5-1 and J usage is TRBJ2-1; 7 positions match TRBD2. The CDR3 runs 15 residues. The V segment lost 2 bases and the J segment 9 bases; nucleotides outside the gene matches: 11. CDR1 is SGHRS, CDR2 YFSETQ, per germline. The CDR3 here is CASSFGGAGASEQFF. The DNA for the CDR3 is TGCGCCAGCAGCTTTGGAGGGGCGGGAGCTAGTGAGCAGTTCTTC.